What follows is one T cell receptor beta chain and its context. Its matching antigen is unknown. The data stem from a study of cytomegalovirus exposure and HLA in healthy donors. Overall study context: The same platform was used for the 95 to 150 validation repertoires and the roughly 640 first-cohort repertoires, a later analysis reported. Findings of the study overall: Clusters of TCRs from the first cohort tended to co-occur in the 110 or so validation repertoires (as a later analysis found). While the bulk of TCR sequences proved rare, some public TCRs turned up in many donors.

This CDR3 is 14 amino acids long. The germline CDR1 and CDR2 sequences are SEHNR and FQNEAQ (reference sequence). Trimming removed 2 bases at V and 4 bases at J, with 11 bases between. Some clones are missing from TCRdb's copy, which holds only in-frame ones; the method was immunoSEQ multiplex PCR. The sample yields some 110,000 clones, 80% to 90% seen once. Material for sequencing was PBMCs. The chain couples TRBV7-9 to TRBJ2-5, with a weak D call TRBD1 (5 bases). The source is a man aged 18 to 30 in good health and CMV-seropositive. DNA of the CDR3: TGTGCCAGCAGCTTATCAGGGTCAAGAGAGACCCAGTACTTC. It yields the protein CASSLSGSRETQYF. Together with reference TRBV7-9 and TRBJ2-5, the CDR3 gives the full variable domain: DTGVSQNPRHKITKRGQNVTFRCDPISEHNRLYWYRQTLGQGPEFLTYFQNEAQLEKSRLLSDRFSAERPKGSFSTLEIQRTEQGDSAMYLCASSLSGSRETQYFGPGTRLLVL.